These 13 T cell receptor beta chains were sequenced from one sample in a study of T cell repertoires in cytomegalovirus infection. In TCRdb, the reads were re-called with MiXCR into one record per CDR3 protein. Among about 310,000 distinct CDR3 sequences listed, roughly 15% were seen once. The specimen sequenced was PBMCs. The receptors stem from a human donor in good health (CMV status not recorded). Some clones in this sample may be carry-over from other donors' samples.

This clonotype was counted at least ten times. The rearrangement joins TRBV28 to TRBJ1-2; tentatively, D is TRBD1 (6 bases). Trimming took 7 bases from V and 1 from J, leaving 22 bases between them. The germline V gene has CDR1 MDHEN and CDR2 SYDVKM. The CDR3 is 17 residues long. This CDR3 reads CASNTQDSQHLNYGYTF. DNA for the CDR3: TGTGCCAGCAACACACAGGACAGCCAACACCTTAACTATGGCTACACCTTC.

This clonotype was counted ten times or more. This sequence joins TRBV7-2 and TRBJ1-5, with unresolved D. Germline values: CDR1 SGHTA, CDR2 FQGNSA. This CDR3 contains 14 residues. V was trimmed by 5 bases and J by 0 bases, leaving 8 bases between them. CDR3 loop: CASSIQDSNQPQHF. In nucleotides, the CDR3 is TGTGCCAGCAGCATACAAGATAGCAATCAGCCCCAGCATTTT. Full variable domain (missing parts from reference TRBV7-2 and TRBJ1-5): GAGVSQSPSNKVTEKGKDVELRCDPISGHTALYWYRQSLGQGLEFLIYFQGNSAPDKSGLPSDRFSAERTGGSVSTLTIQRTQQEDSAVYLCASSIQDSNQPQHFGDGTRLSIL.

CDR3 sequence (DNA): TGTGCCAGCGGTGTCAGGTTAGGCAAATTGAACACCGGGGAGCTGTTTTTT. It encodes CASGVRLGKLNTGELFF. The V gene is TRBV6-2 or TRBV6-3, the J gene TRBJ2-2; no clear D gene. Germline V gene data show CDR1 as MNHEY and CDR2 as SVGEGT. CDR3 length equals 17 residues. V was shortened by 8 bases and J by 1 base, with 20 bases between the two germline ends.

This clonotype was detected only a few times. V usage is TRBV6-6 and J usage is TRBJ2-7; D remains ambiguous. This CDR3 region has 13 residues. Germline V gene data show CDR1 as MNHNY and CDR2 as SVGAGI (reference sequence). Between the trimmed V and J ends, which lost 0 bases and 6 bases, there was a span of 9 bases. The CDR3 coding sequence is TGTGCCAGCAGTTACTCAGGGCATCCCGAGCAGTACTTC. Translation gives CASSYSGHPEQYF.

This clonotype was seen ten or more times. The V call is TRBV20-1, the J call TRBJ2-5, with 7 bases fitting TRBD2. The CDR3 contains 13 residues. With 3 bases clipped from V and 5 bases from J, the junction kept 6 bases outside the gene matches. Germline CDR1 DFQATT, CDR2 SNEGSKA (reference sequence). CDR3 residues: CSASVDGGETQYF. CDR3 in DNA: TGCAGTGCTAGCGTCGACGGGGGGGAGACCCAGTACTTC.

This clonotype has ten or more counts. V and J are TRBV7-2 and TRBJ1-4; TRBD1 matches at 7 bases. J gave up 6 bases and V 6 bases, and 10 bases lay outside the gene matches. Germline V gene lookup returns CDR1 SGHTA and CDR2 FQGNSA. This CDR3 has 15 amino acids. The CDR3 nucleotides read TGTGCCAGCAGGTCTATGGGGACAGAAGATGAAAAACTGTTTTTT. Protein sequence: CASRSMGTEDEKLFF. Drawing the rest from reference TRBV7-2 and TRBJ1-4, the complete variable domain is GAGVSQSPSNKVTEKGKDVELRCDPISGHTALYWYRQSLGQGLEFLIYFQGNSAPDKSGLPSDRFSAERTGGSVSTLTIQRTQQEDSAVYLCASRSMGTEDEKLFFGSGTQLSVL.

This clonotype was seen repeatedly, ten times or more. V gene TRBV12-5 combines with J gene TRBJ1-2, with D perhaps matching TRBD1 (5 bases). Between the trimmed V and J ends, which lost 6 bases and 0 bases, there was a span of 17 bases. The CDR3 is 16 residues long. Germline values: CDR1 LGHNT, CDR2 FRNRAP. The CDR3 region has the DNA TGTGCTAGTGGAGGCACAGACAGCCGGACTAACTATGGCTACACCTTC. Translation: CASGGTDSRTNYGYTF.

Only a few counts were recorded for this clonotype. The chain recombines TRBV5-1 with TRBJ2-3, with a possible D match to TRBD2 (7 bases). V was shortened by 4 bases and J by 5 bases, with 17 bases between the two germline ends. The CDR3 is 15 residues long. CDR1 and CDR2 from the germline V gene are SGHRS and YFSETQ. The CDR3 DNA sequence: TGCGCCAGCAGCCCGCGGGGGCCCGGAGGAGATACGCAGTATTTT. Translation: CASSPRGPGGDTQYF. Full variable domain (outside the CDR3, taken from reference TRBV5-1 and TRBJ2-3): KAGVTQTPRYLIKTRGQQVTLSCSPISGHRSVSWYQQTPGQGLQFLFEYFSETQRNKGNFPGRFSGRQFSNSRSEMNVSTLELGDSALYLCASSPRGPGGDTQYFGPGTRLTVL.

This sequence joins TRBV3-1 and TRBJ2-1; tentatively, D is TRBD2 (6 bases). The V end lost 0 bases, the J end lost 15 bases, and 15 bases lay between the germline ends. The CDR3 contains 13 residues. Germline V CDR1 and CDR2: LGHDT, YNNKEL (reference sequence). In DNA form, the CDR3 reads TGTGCCAGCAGCCAAGAGAGGGGCGGAGGGCGGTTCTTC. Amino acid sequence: CASSQERGGGRFF.

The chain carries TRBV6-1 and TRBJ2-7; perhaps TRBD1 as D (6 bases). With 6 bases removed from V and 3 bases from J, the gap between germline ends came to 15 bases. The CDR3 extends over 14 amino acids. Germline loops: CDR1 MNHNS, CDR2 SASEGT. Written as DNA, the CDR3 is TGTGCCAGCAGCGCCCGGGACACCCTCTACGAGCAGTACTTC. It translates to CASSARDTLYEQYF.

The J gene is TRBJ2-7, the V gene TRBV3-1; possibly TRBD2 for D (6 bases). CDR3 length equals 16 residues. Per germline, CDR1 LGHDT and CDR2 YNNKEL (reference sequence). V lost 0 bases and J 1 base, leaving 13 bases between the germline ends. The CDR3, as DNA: TGTGCCAGCAGCCAAGAGGAGGGACCCGAGTCCTACGAGCAGTACTTC. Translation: CASSQEEGPESYEQYF.

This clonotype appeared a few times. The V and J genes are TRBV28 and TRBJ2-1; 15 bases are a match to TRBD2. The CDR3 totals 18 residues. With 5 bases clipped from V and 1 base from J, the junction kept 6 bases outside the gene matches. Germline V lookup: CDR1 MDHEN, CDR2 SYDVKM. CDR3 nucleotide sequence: TGTGCCAGCAGTCTCTGGACTAGCGGGGGGGCATCCTACAATGAGCAGTTCTTC. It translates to CASSLWTSGGASYNEQFF.

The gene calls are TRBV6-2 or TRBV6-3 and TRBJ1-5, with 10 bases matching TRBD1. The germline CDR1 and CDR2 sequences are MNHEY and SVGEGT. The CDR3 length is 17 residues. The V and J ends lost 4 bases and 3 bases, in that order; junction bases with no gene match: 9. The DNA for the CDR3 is TGTGCCAGCAGTTTTCACTGGGACAGGGGTGTCAATCAGCCCCAGCATTTT. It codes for CASSFHWDRGVNQPQHF.